Each of the 8 T cell receptor beta chains below was sequenced from the same sample in a study of cytomegalovirus exposure and HLA in healthy donors. Researchers ran the PCR with 60 Vbeta and 13 Jbeta primers. Only in-frame clones appear in the TCRdb table, and some are missing; sequencing was by immunoSEQ multiplex PCR. The sample yields roughly 100,000 clones, approximately 69% seen once. Sequenced sample: PBMCs. The receptors come from a man aged 25 to 40 in good health and CMV-seronegative.

The chain carries TRBV7-2 and TRBJ2-3; 12 nucleotides line up with TRBD2. The V and J ends lost 4 bases and 4 bases, in that order; junction bases with no gene match: 6. The CDR3 loop spans 16 amino acids. Germline CDR1 and CDR2: SGHTA and FQGNSA. The CDR3 loop is CASSSRLAGVSDTQYF. The DNA of the CDR3 is TGTGCCAGCAGCTCCCGACTAGCGGGAGTATCAGATACGCAGTATTTT.

The V and J genes are TRBV2 and TRBJ2-1, with D tentatively TRBD1 (7 bases). Germline values: CDR1 SNHLY, CDR2 FYNNEI. The CDR3 runs 14 residues. Trimming removed 4 bases from V and 9 bases from J, with 16 bases in between. CDR3 sequence: CASSVNRGGGEQFF. Written as DNA, the CDR3 is TGTGCCAGCAGTGTCAACAGGGGAGGTGGTGAGCAGTTCTTC.

The V call is TRBV5-1, the J call TRBJ2-7; possible D gene TRBD1, 8 bases. The germline V and J ends were trimmed by 5 bases and 2 bases, with 17 bases remaining between them. The CDR3 is made up of 15 amino acids. Germline values: CDR1 SGHRS, CDR2 YFSETQ. The CDR3 DNA sequence: TGCGCCAGCAGGCCACAGGGGGAGGGGCCCTACGAGCAGTACTTC. Encoded protein: CASRPQGEGPYEQYF.

The V gene is TRBV5-1, the J gene TRBJ2-1, with 10 bases fitting TRBD2. V lost 4 bases, J lost 4 bases, and 8 bases stayed unmatched. This CDR3 is built from 16 residues. Looked up from germline, CDR1 is SGHRS and CDR2 is YFSETQ. The CDR3 DNA reads TGCGCCAGCAGCGCGGGCCTAGCGGGAGATTACAATGAGCAGTTCTTC. It is translated as CASSAGLAGDYNEQFF. The entire variable domain, with the rest obtained from reference TRBV5-1 and TRBJ2-1, is as follows: KAGVTQTPRYLIKTRGQQVTLSCSPISGHRSVSWYQQTPGQGLQFLFEYFSETQRNKGNFPGRFSGRQFSNSRSEMNVSTLELGDSALYLCASSAGLAGDYNEQFFGPGTRLTVL.

V gene TRBV18 combines with J gene TRBJ2-1, with 13 bases identical to TRBD2. The germline gives CDR1 KGHSH, CDR2 LQKENI. Trimming removed 3 bases from V and 8 bases from J; junction bases left unmatched: 7. This CDR3 is 16 amino acids long. CDR3 loop: CASSPRTSGRTYEQFF. The CDR3, as DNA: TGTGCCAGCTCACCTCGGACTAGCGGGAGAACCTATGAGCAGTTCTTC.

The rearrangement links TRBV6-5 to TRBJ2-4; no reliable D call. Trimming took off 3 bases at V and 9 bases at J, with 12 bases between the two ends. The CDR3 is 13 residues long. Germline CDR1 is MNHEY and CDR2 is SVGAGI. CDR3 residues: CASSYSPSGIQYF. In nucleotides, the CDR3 is TGTGCCAGCAGTTATAGTCCGTCAGGCATTCAGTACTTC.

The chain carries TRBV7-8 and TRBJ2-1, with 9 nucleotides matching TRBD2. CDR3 length: 15 amino acids. Trimming at V came to 2 bases and at J to 4 bases, leaving 3 bases not matched to a gene. Looked up from germline, CDR1 is SGHVS and CDR2 is FQNEAQ. The CDR3 here is CASSLSSGEYNEQFF. The CDR3 nucleotides read TGTGCCAGCAGCTTATCTAGCGGGGAGTACAATGAGCAGTTCTTC. Combining the CDR3 with reference TRBV7-8 and TRBJ2-1 gives the whole variable domain GAGVSQSPRYKVAKRGQDVALRCDPISGHVSLFWYQQALGQGPEFLTYFQNEAQLDKSGLPSDRFFAERPEGSVSTLKIQRTQQEDSAVYLCASSLSSGEYNEQFFGPGTRLTVL.

J is TRBJ2-1 and V is TRBV14, with 7 bases lining up with TRBD1. The CDR3 extends over 16 amino acids. CDR1 and CDR2 (germline): SGHDN, FVKESK. Trimming took 1 base from V and 4 from J; bases not matched to a gene: 7. CDR3: CASSQGTGVQYNEQFF. The CDR3 coding sequence is TGTGCCAGCAGCCAAGGGACAGGAGTCCAATACAATGAGCAGTTCTTC.